This T cell receptor beta chain was captured in a study of T cells in Graves' hyperthyroidism and ophthalmopathy. Looking at the study overall: Peripheral blood was acquired at first diagnosis, ahead of any therapy whatsoever.

RNA transcripts provided the source from which TCR beta CDR3 regions were amplified. HTBI primers were the set used in a first-round RT-PCR of the TCR CDR3. TCRdb re-analysed the multiplex PCR reads in MiXCR, keeping a single row per CDR3 protein. In the table there are more than 500,000 distinct CDR3 sequences, around 15% of which are singletons. This clonotype was observed at least ten times. Its antigen is not known. The CDR3 length is 15 residues. V shed 2 bases, J shed 5 bases, and the junction held 6 bases outside the gene matches. Germline V gives CDR1 SGHTA, CDR2 FQGNSA. Exclusion followed for patients with uncontrolled infection, other autoimmune disease, pregnancy or lactation. Fresh peripheral blood, under 13 ml, yielded the PBMCs. Whole-study results and caveats: Stable hyperthyroidism and ophthalmopathy were separated using 13 V-J signatures.

The receptor comes from a young woman with Graves' ophthalmopathy. The source material was blood. V usage is TRBV7-2 and J usage is TRBJ2-5, with TRBD2 identical over 9 bases. CDR3 in DNA: TGTGCCAGCAGCTTACCTAGCGGGATATGGGAGACCCAGTACTTC. Its translation: CASSLPSGIWETQYF.